This T cell receptor (beta chain) appears in the sequencing data of a study of lymphopenia after photon versus proton radiotherapy. About this clone itself: Its cognate antigen is unknown.

Overall study results and limits: Better survival with proton therapy was suggested as possible, not demonstrated.

TCRdb's copy holds only in-frame clones and misses some; the assay was immunoSEQ multiplex PCR. The sample includes more than 25,000 clones, around 87% of them seen just once. The length of the CDR3 is 15 residues. Germline CDR1 and CDR2: SGHNT and YYREEE (reference sequence). Trimming removed 0 bases from V and 3 bases from J, with 12 bases in between. Material: peripheral blood, obtained from a patient treated with proton-based radiotherapy. The receptor's source is a woman aged 60-75 years with cholangiocarcinoma. Some clones in this sample may be carry-over from other donors' samples. The chain employs TRBV5-4 and TRBJ1-1, with D perhaps matching TRBD1 (5 bases). The CDR3 coding sequence is TGTGCCAGCAGCTTGGCACAGGCGGGGTACACTGAAGCTTTCTTT. Its translation is CASSLAQAGYTEAFF.